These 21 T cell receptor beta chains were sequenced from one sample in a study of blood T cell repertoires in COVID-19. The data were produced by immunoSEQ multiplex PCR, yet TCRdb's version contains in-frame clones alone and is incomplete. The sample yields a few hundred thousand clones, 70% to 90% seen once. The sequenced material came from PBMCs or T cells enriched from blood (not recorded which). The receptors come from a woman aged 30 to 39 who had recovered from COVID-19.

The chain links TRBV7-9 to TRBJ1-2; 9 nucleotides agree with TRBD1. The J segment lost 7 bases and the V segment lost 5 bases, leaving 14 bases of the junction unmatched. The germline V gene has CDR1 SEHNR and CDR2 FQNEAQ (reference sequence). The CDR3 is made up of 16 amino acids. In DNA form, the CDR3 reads TGTGCCAGCAGCGTATTAATTCACAGGGGGCAAGTTGGCTACACCTTC. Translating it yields CASSVLIHRGQVGYTF.

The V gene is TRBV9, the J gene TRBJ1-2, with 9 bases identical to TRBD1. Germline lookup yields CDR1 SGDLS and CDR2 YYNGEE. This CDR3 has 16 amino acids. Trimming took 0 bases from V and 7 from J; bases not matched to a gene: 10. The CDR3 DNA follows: TGTGCCAGCAGCGTAGAGATATGGGACAGGGAGAGTGGCTACACCTTC. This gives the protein CASSVEIWDRESGYTF.

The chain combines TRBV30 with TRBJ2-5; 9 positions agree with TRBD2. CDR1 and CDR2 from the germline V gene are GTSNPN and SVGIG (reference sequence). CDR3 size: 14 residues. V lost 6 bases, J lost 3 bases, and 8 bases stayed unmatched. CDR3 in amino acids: CACEIASGKETQYF. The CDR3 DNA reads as TGTGCCTGCGAAATCGCTAGCGGGAAAGAGACCCAGTACTTC. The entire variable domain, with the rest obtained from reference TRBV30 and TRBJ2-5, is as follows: SQTIHQWPATLVQPVGSPLSLECTVEGTSNPNLYWYRQAAGRGLQLLFYSVGIGQISSEVPQNLSASRPQDRQFILSSKKLLLSDSGFYLCACEIASGKETQYFGPGTRLLVL.

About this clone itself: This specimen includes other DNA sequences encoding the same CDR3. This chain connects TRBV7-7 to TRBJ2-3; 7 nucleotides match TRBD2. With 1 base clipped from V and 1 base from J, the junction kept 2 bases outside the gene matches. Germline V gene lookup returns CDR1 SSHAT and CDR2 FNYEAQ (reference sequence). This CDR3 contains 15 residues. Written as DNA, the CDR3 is TGTGCCAGCAGCTTAGGCCTAGCGGGCACAGATACGCAGTATTTT. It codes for CASSLGLAGTDTQYF. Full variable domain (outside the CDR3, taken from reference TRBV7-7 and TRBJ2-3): GAGVSQSPRYKVTKRGQDVTLRCDPISSHATLYWYQQALGQGPEFLTYFNYEAQPDKSGLPSDRFSAERPEGSISTLTIQRTEQRDSAMYRCASSLGLAGTDTQYFGPGTRLTVL.

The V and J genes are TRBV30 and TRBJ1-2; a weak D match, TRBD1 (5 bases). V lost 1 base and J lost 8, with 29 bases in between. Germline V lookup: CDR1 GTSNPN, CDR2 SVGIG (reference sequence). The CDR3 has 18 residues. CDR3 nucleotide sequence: TGTGCCTGGAGTGCAAAACGGGCCGCGAGGGGAGGGCTGATCGGCTACACCTTC. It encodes CAWSAKRAARGGLIGYTF.

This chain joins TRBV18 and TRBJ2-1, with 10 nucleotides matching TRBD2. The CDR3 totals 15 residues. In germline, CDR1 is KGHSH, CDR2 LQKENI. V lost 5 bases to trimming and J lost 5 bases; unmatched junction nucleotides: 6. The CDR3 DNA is TGTGCCAGCTCAGTAAGCGGGGGGGCTAACAATGAGCAGTTCTTC. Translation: CASSVSGGANNEQFF.

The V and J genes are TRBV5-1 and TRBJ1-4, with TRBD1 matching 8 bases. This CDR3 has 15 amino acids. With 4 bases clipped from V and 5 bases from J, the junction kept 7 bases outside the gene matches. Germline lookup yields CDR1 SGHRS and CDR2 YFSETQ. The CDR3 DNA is TGCGCCAGCAGCGAAAGGGACAGGAAAAATGAAAAACTGTTTTTT. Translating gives CASSERDRKNEKLFF.

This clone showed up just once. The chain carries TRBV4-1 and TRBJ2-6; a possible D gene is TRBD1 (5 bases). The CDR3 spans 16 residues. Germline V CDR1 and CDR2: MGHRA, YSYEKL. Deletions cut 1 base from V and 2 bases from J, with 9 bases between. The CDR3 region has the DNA TGCGCCAGCAGCCAAGTGGTGGGGCCTGGGGCCAACGTCCTGACTTTC. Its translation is CASSQVVGPGANVLTF.

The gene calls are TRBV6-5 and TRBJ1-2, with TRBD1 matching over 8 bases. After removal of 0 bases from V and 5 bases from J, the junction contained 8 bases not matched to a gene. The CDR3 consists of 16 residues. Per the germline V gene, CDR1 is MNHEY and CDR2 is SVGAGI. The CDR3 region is CASSYSSQGAFYGYTF. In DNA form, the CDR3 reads TGTGCCAGCAGTTACTCGAGCCAGGGGGCTTTTTATGGCTACACCTTC.

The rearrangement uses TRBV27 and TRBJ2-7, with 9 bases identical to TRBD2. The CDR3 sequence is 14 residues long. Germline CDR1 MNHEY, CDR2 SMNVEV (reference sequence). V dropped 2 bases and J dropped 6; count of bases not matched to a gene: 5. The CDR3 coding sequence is TGTGCCAGCAGTTTAAGTGCGGGAGGGCGCGAGCAGTACTTC. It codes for CASSLSAGGREQYF.

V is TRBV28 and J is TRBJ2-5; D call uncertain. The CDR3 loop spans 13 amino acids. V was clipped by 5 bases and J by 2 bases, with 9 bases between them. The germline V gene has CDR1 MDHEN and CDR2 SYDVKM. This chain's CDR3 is CASSVSGQETQYF. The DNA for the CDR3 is TGTGCCAGCAGTGTCTCGGGTCAAGAGACCCAGTACTTC.

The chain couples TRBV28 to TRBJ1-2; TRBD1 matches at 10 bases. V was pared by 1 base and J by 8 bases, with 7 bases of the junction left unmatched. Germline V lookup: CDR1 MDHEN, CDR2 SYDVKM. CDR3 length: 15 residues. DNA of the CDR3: TGTGCCAGCAGTTTATCCCGACAGGGGGCGGGGGGCTACACCTTC. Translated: CASSLSRQGAGGYTF.

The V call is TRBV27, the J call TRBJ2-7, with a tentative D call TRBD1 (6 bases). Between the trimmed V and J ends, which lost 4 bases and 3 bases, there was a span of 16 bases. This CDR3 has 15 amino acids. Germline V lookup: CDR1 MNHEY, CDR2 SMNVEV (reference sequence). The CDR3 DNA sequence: TGTGCCAGCAGTTATTACAGGGCGGCGGGCTACGAGCAGTACTTC. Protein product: CASSYYRAAGYEQYF.

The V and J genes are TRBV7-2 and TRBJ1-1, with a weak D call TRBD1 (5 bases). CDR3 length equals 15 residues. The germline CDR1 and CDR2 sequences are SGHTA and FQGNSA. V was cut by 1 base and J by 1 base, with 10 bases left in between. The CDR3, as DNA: TGTGCCAGCAGCTTAGTTGGGGACTGGAACACTGAAGCTTTCTTT. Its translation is CASSLVGDWNTEAFF.

The DNA of the CDR3 is TGTGCCAGCAGTGACACCTATACTAGCTCCTACAATGAGCAGTTCTTC. This translates into CASSDTYTSSYNEQFF. This rearrangement joins TRBV6-4 to TRBJ2-1; D perhaps matches TRBD2 (5 bases). Germline V gives CDR1 MRHNA, CDR2 SNTAGT. V was trimmed by 2 bases and J by 0 bases, leaving 11 bases between them. This CDR3 region has 16 residues.

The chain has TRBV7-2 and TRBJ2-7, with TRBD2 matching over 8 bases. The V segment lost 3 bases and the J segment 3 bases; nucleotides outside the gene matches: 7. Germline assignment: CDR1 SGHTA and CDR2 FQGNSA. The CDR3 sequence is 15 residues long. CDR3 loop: CASSFIAGSSYEQYF. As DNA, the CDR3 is TGTGCCAGCAGCTTCATAGCGGGAAGTAGCTACGAGCAGTACTTC.

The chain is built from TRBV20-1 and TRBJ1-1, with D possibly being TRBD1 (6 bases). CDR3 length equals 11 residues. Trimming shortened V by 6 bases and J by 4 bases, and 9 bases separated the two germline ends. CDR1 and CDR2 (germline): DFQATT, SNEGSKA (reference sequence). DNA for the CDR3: TGCAGTGCGGCAGGGGTCACTGAAGCTTTCTTT. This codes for CSAAGVTEAFF.

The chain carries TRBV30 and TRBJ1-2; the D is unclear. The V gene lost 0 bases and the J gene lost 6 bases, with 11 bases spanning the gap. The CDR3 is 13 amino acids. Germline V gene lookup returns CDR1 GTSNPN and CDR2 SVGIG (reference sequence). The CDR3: CAWSVLPGNGYTF. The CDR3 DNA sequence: TGTGCCTGGAGTGTACTTCCGGGGAATGGCTACACCTTC.

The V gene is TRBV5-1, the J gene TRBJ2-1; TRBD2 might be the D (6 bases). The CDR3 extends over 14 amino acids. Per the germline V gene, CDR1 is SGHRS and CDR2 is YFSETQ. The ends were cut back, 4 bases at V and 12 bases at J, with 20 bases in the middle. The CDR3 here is CASSLDYGPFGQFF. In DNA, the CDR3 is TGCGCCAGCAGCCTGGACTATGGTCCTTTCGGGCAGTTCTTC.

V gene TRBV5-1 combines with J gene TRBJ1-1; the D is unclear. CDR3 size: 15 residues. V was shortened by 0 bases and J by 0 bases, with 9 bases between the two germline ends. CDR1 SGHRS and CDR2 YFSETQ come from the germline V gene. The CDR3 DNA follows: TGCGCCAGCAGCTTGGTTGGCAGGCTGAACACTGAAGCTTTCTTT. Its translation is CASSLVGRLNTEAFF.

CDR3 sequence: CASRTGTSSTEAFF. In nucleotides, the CDR3 is TGTGCCAGCAGGACGGGAACCAGTAGCACTGAAGCTTTCTTT. The chain combines TRBV2 with TRBJ1-1; D ambiguous. CDR1 is SNHLY, CDR2 FYNNEI, per germline. This CDR3 is 14 amino acids long. The V and J ends lost 6 bases and 4 bases respectively, with 15 bases between them.